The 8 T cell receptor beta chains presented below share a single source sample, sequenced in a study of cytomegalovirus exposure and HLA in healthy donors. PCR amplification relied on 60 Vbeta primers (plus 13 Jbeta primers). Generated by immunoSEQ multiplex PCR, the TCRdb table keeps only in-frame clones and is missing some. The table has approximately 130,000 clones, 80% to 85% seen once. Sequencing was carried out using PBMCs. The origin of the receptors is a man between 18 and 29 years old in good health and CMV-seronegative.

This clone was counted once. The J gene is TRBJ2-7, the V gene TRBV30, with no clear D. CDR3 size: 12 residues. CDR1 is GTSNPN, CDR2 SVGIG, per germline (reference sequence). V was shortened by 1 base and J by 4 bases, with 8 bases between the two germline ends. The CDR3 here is CAWSDTPYEQYF. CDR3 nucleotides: TGTGCCTGGAGTGACACCCCGTACGAGCAGTACTTC.

As DNA, the CDR3 is TGCAGTGTACAATTGAACACTGAAGCTTTCTTT. This sequence encodes CSVQLNTEAFF. The chain couples TRBV20-1 to TRBJ1-1; D unclear. The CDR3 has 11 amino acids. In germline, CDR1 is DFQATT, CDR2 SNEGSKA (reference sequence). V was trimmed by 7 bases and J by 0 bases, leaving 6 bases between them.

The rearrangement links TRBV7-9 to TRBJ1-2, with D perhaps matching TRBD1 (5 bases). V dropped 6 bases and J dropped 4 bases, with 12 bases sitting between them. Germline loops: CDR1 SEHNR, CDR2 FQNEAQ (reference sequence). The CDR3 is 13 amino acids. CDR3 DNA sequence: TGTGCCAGCAGGCGGGACGGATTCTATGGCTACACCTTC. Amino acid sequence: CASRRDGFYGYTF.

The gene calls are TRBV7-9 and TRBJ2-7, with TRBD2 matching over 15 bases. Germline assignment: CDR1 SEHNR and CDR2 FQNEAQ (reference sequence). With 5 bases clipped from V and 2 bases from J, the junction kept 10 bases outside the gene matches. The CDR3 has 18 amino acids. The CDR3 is CASSIQPGLAGGTYEQYF. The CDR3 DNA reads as TGTGCCAGCAGCATTCAGCCGGGACTAGCGGGGGGAACCTACGAGCAGTACTTC. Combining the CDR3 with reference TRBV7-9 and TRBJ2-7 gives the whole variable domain DTGVSQNPRHKITKRGQNVTFRCDPISEHNRLYWYRQTLGQGPEFLTYFQNEAQLEKSRLLSDRFSAERPKGSFSTLEIQRTEQGDSAMYLCASSIQPGLAGGTYEQYFGPGTRLTVT.

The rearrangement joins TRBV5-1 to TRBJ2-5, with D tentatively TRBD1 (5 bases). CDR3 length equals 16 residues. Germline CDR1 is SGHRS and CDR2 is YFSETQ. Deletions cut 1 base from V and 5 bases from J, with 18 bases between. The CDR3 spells CASSLSQGPRQETQYF. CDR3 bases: TGCGCCAGCAGCTTGTCGCAGGGCCCCCGGCAGGAGACCCAGTACTTC.

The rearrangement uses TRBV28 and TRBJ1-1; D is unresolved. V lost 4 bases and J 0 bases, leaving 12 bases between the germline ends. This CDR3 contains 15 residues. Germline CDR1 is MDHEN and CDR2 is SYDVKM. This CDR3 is CASSSLNAMNTEAFF. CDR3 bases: TGTGCCAGCAGTTCACTTAATGCGATGAACACTGAAGCTTTCTTT.

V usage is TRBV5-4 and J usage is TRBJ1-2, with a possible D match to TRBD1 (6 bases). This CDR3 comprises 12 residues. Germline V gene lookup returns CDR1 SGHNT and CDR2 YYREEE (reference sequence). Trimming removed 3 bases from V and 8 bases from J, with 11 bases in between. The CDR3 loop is CASSSPGEGYTF. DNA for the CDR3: TGTGCCAGCAGCTCTCCAGGGGAAGGCTACACCTTC.

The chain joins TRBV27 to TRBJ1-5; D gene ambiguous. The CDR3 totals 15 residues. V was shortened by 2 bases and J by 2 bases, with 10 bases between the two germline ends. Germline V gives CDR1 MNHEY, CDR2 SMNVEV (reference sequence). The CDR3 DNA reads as TGTGCCAGCAGTTTACACGATGAGGGCAATCAGCCCCAGCATTTT. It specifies CASSLHDEGNQPQHF.